A single T cell receptor (beta chain) is shown here with its context. Its antigen is undetermined. The sample originates from a study of vaccination effects on CD4 cells after COVID-19. Background on the study: Each participant received a vaccine that was either BNT162b2 or mRNA-1273, given as two doses. The study's findings and limits: In the late period after vaccination, infection- and vaccine-induced clones contracted markedly.

The CDR3 is 13 amino acids. V trimming: 6 bases; J trimming: 3 bases; junction bases outside the gene matches: 0. The germline V gene has CDR1 MDHEN and CDR2 SYDVKM. After expansion with viral peptide pools in the ViraFEST assay, antigen-specific CD4+ T cells were sequenced. When around ten days of culture had elapsed, CD4+ T cells were isolated. According to the study, vaccine recipients showed no prior SARS-CoV-2 infection and negative nucleocapsid antibodies. IL-2 medium supplanted half the medium on days 3 and 7. The protocol was immunoSEQ multiplex PCR, while the TCRdb copy is restricted to in-frame clones and leaves out a portion. Here the sample spans 78,000 or so clones, about 78% being singletons.

The sequence was collected from a human donor who received a COVID-19 vaccine. The specimen comprised CD4+ T cells from PBMCs cultured with SARS-CoV-2 spike peptides, sampled before COVID-19 vaccination. The chain employs TRBV28 and TRBJ1-3; 9 bases are a match to TRBD1. CDR3 nucleotide sequence: TGTGCCAGCAGGGACAGGGGTGGAAACACCATATATTTT. It translates to CASRDRGGNTIYF.